Below are 21 T cell receptor beta chains sequenced from a single sample in a study of T-cell memory formation after mild COVID-19. MiXCR, run by TCRdb on the 5' RACE reads, gives a single entry per CDR3 protein. This table holds 140,000 or so distinct CDR3 sequences, more than 13% found once. The specimen sequenced was PBMCs or a T cell subset sorted from them (not recorded which). The source of these receptors is an adult woman who had mild COVID-19 (a few samples of this study predate the infection). Cell type and time point are not known.

The CDR3 DNA sequence: TGTGCCAGCAGGGATATGGGAGATACGCAGTATTTT. Protein product: CASRDMGDTQYF. The chain couples TRBV6-2 or TRBV6-3 to TRBJ2-3, with D unclear. V was cut by 6 bases and J by 5 bases, with 9 bases left in between. The CDR3 runs 12 residues. Germline V CDR1 and CDR2: MNHEY, SVGEGT.

This chain's CDR3 is CSVSSTTGLNTEAFF. The CDR3 DNA reads as TGCAGCGTTTCTTCAACGACGGGTCTGAACACTGAAGCTTTCTTT. V and J are TRBV29-1 and TRBJ1-1, with unresolved D. This CDR3 contains 15 residues. V lost 5 bases and J 0 bases, leaving 16 bases between the germline ends. Germline CDR1 and CDR2: SQVTM and ANQGSEA.

This clonotype was seen a few times. The V and J genes are TRBV27 and TRBJ2-2; 7 bases fit TRBD2. The CDR3 has 16 amino acids. V trimming: 5 bases; J trimming: 1 base; junction bases outside the gene matches: 7. Germline V gene lookup returns CDR1 MNHEY and CDR2 SMNVEV (reference sequence). This CDR3 is CASSPLGGENTGELFF. CDR3 nucleotides: TGTGCCAGCAGTCCCCTGGGGGGGGAGAACACCGGGGAGCTGTTTTTT.

This clonotype has at least ten counts. The genes are TRBV4-3 and TRBJ2-7, with D perhaps given as TRBD1 or TRBD2 (5 bases each). The CDR3 extends over 16 amino acids. V shed 1 base and J shed 0 bases, with 13 bases lying between them. Looked up from germline, CDR1 is LGHNA and CDR2 is YSLEER. CDR3 region: CASSQGDGTSSYEQYF. The CDR3 DNA reads TGCGCCAGCAGCCAAGGTGACGGGACGAGCTCCTACGAGCAGTACTTC.

This clonotype occurred a few times. The V and J genes are TRBV6-5 and TRBJ2-2; maybe TRBD1 (6 bases). This CDR3 comprises 14 residues. Germline V CDR1 and CDR2: MNHEY, SVGAGI. Trimming removed 8 bases at V and 3 bases at J, with 13 bases between. The CDR3 region is CASGTFLHTGELFF. The CDR3, as DNA: TGTGCCAGCGGGACATTCCTGCACACCGGGGAGCTGTTTTTT.

This clonotype was detected only a few times. The chain employs TRBV6-5 and TRBJ1-2, with 8 bases aligning to TRBD1. The germline CDR1 and CDR2 sequences are MNHEY and SVGAGI. CDR3 length equals 12 residues. J gave up 7 bases and V 7 bases, and 5 bases lay outside the gene matches. DNA of the CDR3: TGTGCCAGCACCGACAGGGGCCTTGGCTACACCTTC. Translating it yields CASTDRGLGYTF.

V is TRBV7-9 and J is TRBJ1-5; a possible D gene is TRBD1 (5 bases). Between the trimmed V and J ends, which lost 5 bases and 7 bases, there was a span of 9 bases. Germline loops: CDR1 SEHNR, CDR2 FQNEAQ (reference sequence). The CDR3 is 12 amino acids. CDR3 protein: CASSDQGQPQHF. The CDR3 nucleotides are TGTGCCAGCAGCGACCAGGGACAGCCCCAGCATTTT.

The J gene is TRBJ2-3, the V gene TRBV9; 12 nucleotides match TRBD2. CDR1 SGDLS and CDR2 YYNGEE come from the germline V gene. The CDR3 sequence is 18 residues long. V shed 2 bases, J shed 4 bases, and the junction held 11 bases outside the gene matches. DNA of the CDR3: TGTGCCAGCAGCGTTCCCCTTCAGACTAGCGGGAGCCCAGATACGCAGTATTTT. Its protein product is CASSVPLQTSGSPDTQYF.

This clonotype was counted many times. This chain joins TRBV6-5 and TRBJ2-1, with D possibly TRBD2 on 6 matching bases. The CDR3 covers 16 residues. Germline V gene data show CDR1 as MNHEY and CDR2 as SVGAGI. The germline V and J ends were trimmed by 1 base and 0 bases, with 10 bases remaining between them. CDR3 sequence reads: CASSYFGGSSYNEQFF. The CDR3, as DNA: TGTGCCAGCAGTTACTTTGGGGGGAGCTCCTACAATGAGCAGTTCTTC.

This clonotype has more than one count but fewer than ten. The rearrangement joins TRBV7-2 to TRBJ2-2, with D tentatively TRBD2 (5 bases). Germline CDR1 is SGHTA and CDR2 is FQGNSA. Trimming stripped 1 base from V and 5 bases from J, with 11 bases between. This CDR3 has 15 residues. CDR3 nucleotide sequence: TGTGCCAGCAGCTTAGTTATACGGGGTACCGGGGAGCTGTTTTTT. It translates to CASSLVIRGTGELFF.

The rearrangement links TRBV15 to TRBJ2-7; either TRBD1 or TRBD2 may supply D (5 bases each). The germline CDR1 and CDR2 sequences are LNHNV and YYDKDF (reference sequence). This CDR3 is built from 15 residues. The V gene lost 0 bases and the J gene lost 0 bases, with 9 bases spanning the gap. CDR3: CATSRDWGSSYEQYF. CDR3 coding DNA: TGTGCCACCAGCAGAGATTGGGGGAGCTCCTACGAGCAGTACTTC.

This clonotype was seen a few times. The CDR3 region is CASSPSGTAWETQYF. DNA for the CDR3: TGTGCCAGCAGCCCCAGCGGCACCGCCTGGGAGACCCAGTACTTC. This chain connects TRBV9 to TRBJ2-5, with D possibly TRBD2 on 5 matching bases. This CDR3 has 15 amino acids. V dropped 4 bases and J dropped 5 bases, with 18 bases sitting between them. Germline-derived CDR1 and CDR2 are SGDLS and YYNGEE.

This clonotype occurred a few times. The chain joins TRBV12-5 to TRBJ2-7; D gene uncertain. CDR1 is LGHNT and CDR2 is FRNRAP in the germline V gene. CDR3 length: 11 residues. Trimming cost V 3 bases and J 0 bases, with 0 bases left between them. For the CDR3, the DNA is TGTGCTAGTGGTTTCTCCTACGAGCAGTACTTC. This sequence encodes CASGFSYEQYF.

This sequence joins TRBV20-1 and TRBJ2-7; D tentatively reads TRBD1 or TRBD2 (5 bases each). CDR3 length: 14 residues. Trimming took 5 bases from V and 1 from J, leaving 15 bases between them. The germline gives CDR1 DFQATT, CDR2 SNEGSKA (reference sequence). This CDR3 is CSALRSEGSYEQYF. DNA for the CDR3: TGCAGTGCTCTCAGAAGTGAGGGGTCCTACGAGCAGTACTTC.

This clonotype was seen a handful of times. V gene TRBV7-2 combines with J gene TRBJ2-7; 10 nucleotides line up with TRBD2. The V gene end was trimmed by 3 bases and the J gene end by 5 bases; junction bases not matched to a gene: 7. Germline V gives CDR1 SGHTA, CDR2 FQGNSA. The CDR3 spans 15 residues. The CDR3 protein is CASSFMSLAGDEQYF. The CDR3 DNA reads TGTGCCAGCAGCTTTATGAGTCTAGCGGGAGACGAGCAGTACTTC.

The chain joins TRBV24-1 to TRBJ1-2; D is perhaps TRBD1 (5 bases). This CDR3 spans 17 amino acids. Germline V CDR1 and CDR2: KGHDR, SFDVKD. The V gene lost 2 bases and the J gene lost 1 base, with 16 bases spanning the gap. The CDR3 loop is CATSDSGIQAVNYGYTF. DNA for the CDR3: TGTGCCACCAGTGATTCAGGAATACAGGCGGTTAACTATGGCTACACCTTC.

This clonotype is a singleton in its sample. This sequence joins TRBV2 and TRBJ1-6, with 8 bases fitting TRBD1. The CDR3 runs to 15 residues. The germline V gene encodes CDR1 SNHLY and CDR2 FYNNEI. V was pared by 7 bases and J by 7 bases, with 9 bases of the junction left unmatched. CDR3 loop: CASTRSWTGNSPLHF. The CDR3 DNA sequence: TGTGCCAGCACCCGTTCGTGGACAGGGAATTCACCCCTCCACTTT.

This chain joins TRBV7-2 and TRBJ2-1; 7 nucleotides line up with TRBD1. The V gene's germline CDR1 is SGHTA and CDR2 FQGNSA. CDR3 length equals 14 residues. V lost 5 bases, J lost 3 bases, and 4 bases stayed unmatched. As DNA, the CDR3 is TGTGCCAGCAGCGCGCGACAGGGCTACAATGAGCAGTTCTTC. This encodes CASSARQGYNEQFF.

The rearrangement links TRBV20-1 to TRBJ2-7, with a possible D match to TRBD1 (6 bases). Deletions cut 0 bases from V and 6 bases from J, with 15 bases between. Per germline, CDR1 DFQATT and CDR2 SNEGSKA (reference sequence). The CDR3 runs to 14 residues. Here the CDR3 DNA reads TGCAGTGCTAGAGATGAGGGGGTTTGGGGCGAGCAGTACTTC. Protein: CSARDEGVWGEQYF.

J is TRBJ1-1 and V is TRBV9; 9 nucleotides agree with TRBD1. This CDR3 comprises 13 residues. Per germline, CDR1 SGDLS and CDR2 YYNGEE. V was pared by 0 bases and J by 8 bases, with 2 bases of the junction left unmatched. CDR3 nucleotide sequence: TGTGCCAGCAGCGTAGGGGGGACAGGGGAAGCTTTCTTT. Translation: CASSVGGTGEAFF.

This clonotype was seen a handful of times. The rearrangement joins TRBV25-1 to TRBJ1-1; D is ambiguous. Germline CDR1 MGHDK, CDR2 SYGVNS. The CDR3 extends over 12 amino acids. Trimming took 6 bases from V and 7 from J, leaving 12 bases between them. Here the CDR3 reads CASRAPNGEAFF. CDR3 coding DNA: TGTGCCAGCAGGGCCCCCAACGGTGAAGCTTTCTTT.